This record covers a single T cell receptor (beta chain). This sample was included in a study of beta chain features in type 1 diabetes. Study-wide context: Summed over all samples, the examined sorted cells came to about 110 million.

J gave up 2 bases and V 4 bases, and 9 bases lay outside the gene matches. The CDR3 consists of 16 residues. The V gene's germline CDR1 is LGHNA and CDR2 YSLEER. The sequenced template was cDNA made from the entire isolated RNA. Libraries were prepared by immunoSEQ multiplex PCR; TCRdb keeps only in-frame clonotypes and omits some of them. The top ten clones hold about 0.025% of a sample with some 900,000 clones, 15% to 20% of them seen once. In total, each donor contributed a single heparinised blood draw that averaged approximately 0.12 L. The TCR was taken from a woman under 30 in good health. The V call is TRBV4-3, the J call TRBJ2-5; 8 positions match TRBD1. Source material: naive CD4+ T cells from blood. CDR3 sequence: CASSPQGRGLQETQYF. The CDR3 coding sequence is TGCGCCAGCAGCCCCCAGGGCAGGGGGCTACAAGAGACCCAGTACTTC.